This entry is about one TCR beta chain. These data belong to a study of blood T cell repertoires in COVID-19. TCRdb's table, derived via immunoSEQ multiplex PCR, lists solely in-frame clones and lacks some. The sample carries 250,000 to 300,000 clones, about 88% recorded once. The sequenced sample was PBMCs or T cells enriched from blood (not recorded which). This receptor was taken from a woman in her sixties in a cohort exposed to, infected with or recovered from COVID-19 (not recorded which).

The CDR3 DNA reads as TGTGCCAGCAGTAGCGGGGACTACAATGAGCAGTTCTTC. This translates into CASSSGDYNEQFF. The V and J genes are TRBV6-5 and TRBJ2-1; TRBD2 aligns across 7 bases. Germline values: CDR1 MNHEY, CDR2 SVGAGI. The CDR3 has 13 amino acids. V gave up 5 bases and J gave up 3 bases; unmatched junction bases: 1.